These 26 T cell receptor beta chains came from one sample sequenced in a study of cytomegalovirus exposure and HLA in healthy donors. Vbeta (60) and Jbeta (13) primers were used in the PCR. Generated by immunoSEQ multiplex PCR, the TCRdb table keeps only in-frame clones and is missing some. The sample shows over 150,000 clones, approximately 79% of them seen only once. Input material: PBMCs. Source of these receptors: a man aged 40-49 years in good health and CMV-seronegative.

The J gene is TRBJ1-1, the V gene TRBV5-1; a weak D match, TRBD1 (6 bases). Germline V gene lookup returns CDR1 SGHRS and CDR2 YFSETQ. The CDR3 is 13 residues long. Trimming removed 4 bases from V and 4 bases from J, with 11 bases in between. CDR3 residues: CASSGGSGTEAFF. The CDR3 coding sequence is TGCGCCAGCAGCGGGGGCTCGGGCACTGAAGCTTTCTTT.

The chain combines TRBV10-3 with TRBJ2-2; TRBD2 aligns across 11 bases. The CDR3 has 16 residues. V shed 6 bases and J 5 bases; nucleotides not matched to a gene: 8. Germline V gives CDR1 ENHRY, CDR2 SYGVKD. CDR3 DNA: TGTGCCATCAGCACTACTAGCGGGAGTGAGACCGGGGAGCTGTTTTTT. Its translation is CAISTTSGSETGELFF.

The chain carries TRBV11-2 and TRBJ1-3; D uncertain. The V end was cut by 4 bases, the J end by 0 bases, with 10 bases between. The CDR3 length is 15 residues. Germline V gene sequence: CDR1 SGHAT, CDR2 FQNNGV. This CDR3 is CASSSGLSSGNTIYF. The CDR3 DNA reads TGTGCCAGCAGCTCCGGACTGAGCTCTGGAAACACCATATATTTT.

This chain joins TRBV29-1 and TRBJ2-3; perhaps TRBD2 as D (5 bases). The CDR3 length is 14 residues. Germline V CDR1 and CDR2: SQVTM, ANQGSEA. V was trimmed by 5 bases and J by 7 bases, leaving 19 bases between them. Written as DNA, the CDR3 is TGCAGCGTTACCACCGGCGGGTCGCTAAATACGCAGTATTTT. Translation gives CSVTTGGSLNTQYF.

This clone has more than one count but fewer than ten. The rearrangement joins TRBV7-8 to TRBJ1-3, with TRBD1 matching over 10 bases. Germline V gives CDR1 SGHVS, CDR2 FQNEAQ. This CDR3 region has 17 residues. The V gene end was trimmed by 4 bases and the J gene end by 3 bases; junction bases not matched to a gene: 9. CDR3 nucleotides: TGTGCCAGCAGCTCGATTCCGGGACAGGGGTTTGGAAACACCATATATTTT. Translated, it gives CASSSIPGQGFGNTIYF. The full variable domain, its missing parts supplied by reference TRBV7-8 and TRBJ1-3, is GAGVSQSPRYKVAKRGQDVALRCDPISGHVSLFWYQQALGQGPEFLTYFQNEAQLDKSGLPSDRFFAERPEGSVSTLKIQRTQQEDSAVYLCASSSIPGQGFGNTIYFGEGSWLTVV.

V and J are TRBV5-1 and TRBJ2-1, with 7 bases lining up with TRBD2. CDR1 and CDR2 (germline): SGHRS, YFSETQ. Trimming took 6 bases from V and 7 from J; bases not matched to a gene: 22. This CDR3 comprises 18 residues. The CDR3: CASNPGMAGAPNRNEQFF. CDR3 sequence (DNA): TGCGCCAGCAATCCAGGGATGGCGGGAGCCCCGAACCGAAATGAGCAGTTCTTC.

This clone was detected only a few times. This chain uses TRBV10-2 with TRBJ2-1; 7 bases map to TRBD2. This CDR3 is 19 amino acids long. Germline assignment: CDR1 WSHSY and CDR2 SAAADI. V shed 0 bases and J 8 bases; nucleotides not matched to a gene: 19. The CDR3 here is CASSESRVRAGVITYEQFF. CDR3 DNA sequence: TGCGCCAGCAGTGAGTCTAGGGTGCGTGCGGGGGTGATCACTTATGAGCAGTTCTTC.

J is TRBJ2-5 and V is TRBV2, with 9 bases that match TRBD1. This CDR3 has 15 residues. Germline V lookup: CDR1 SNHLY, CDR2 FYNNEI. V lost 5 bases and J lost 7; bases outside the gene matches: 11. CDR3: CASSRDREGPGTQYF. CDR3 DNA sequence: TGTGCCAGCAGTCGGGACAGGGAGGGCCCCGGGACCCAGTACTTC.

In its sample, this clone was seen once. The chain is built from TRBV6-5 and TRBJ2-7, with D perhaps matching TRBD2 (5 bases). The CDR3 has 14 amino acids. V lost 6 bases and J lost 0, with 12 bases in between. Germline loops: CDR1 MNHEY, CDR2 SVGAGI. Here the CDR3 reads CASSPLGSSYEQYF. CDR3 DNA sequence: TGTGCCAGCAGCCCCTTAGGGAGCTCCTACGAGCAGTACTTC.

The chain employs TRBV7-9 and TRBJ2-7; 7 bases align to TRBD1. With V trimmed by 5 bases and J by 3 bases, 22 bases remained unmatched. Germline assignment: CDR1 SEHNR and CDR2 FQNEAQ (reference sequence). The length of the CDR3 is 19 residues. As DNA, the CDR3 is TGTGCCAGCAGCGGTCACAGGGGACATCCTCCAATTAGGGACTACGAGCAGTACTTC. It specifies CASSGHRGHPPIRDYEQYF.

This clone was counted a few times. The CDR3 sequence: CSVQRSGDQPQHF. The CDR3 region has the DNA TGCAGCGTTCAGAGGTCGGGGGATCAGCCCCAGCATTTT. The chain recombines TRBV29-1 with TRBJ1-5; tentatively, D is TRBD1 (5 bases). The CDR3 contains 13 residues. Germline V CDR1 and CDR2: SQVTM, ANQGSEA. Trimming cost V 5 bases and J 5 bases, with 13 bases left between them.

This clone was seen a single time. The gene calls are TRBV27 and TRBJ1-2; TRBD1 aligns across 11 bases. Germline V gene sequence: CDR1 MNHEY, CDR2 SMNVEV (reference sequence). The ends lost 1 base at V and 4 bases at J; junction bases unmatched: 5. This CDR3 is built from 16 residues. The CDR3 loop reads CASSLYGQGASYGYTF. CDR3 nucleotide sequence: TGTGCCAGCAGTTTATACGGACAGGGGGCGAGCTATGGCTACACCTTC.

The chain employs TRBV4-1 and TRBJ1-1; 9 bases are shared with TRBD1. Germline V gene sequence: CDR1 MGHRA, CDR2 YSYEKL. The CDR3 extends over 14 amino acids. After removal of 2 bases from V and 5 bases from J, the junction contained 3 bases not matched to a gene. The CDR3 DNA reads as TGCGCCAGCAGCCAACACAGGGGGCCTACTGAAGCTTTCTTT. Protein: CASSQHRGPTEAFF.

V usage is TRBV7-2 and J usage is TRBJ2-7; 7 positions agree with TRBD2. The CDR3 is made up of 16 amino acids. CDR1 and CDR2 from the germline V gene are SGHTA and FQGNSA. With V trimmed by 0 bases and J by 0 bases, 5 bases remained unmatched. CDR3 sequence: CASSLAGLLSSYEQYF. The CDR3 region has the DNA TGTGCCAGCAGCTTAGCGGGACTACTCAGCTCCTACGAGCAGTACTTC.

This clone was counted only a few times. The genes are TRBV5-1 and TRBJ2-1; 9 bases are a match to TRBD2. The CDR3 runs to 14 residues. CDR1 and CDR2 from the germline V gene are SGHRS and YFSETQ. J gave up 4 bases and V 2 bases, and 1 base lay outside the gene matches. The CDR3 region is CASSFTSGYNEQFF. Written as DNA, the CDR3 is TGCGCCAGCAGCTTTACTAGCGGGTACAATGAGCAGTTCTTC.

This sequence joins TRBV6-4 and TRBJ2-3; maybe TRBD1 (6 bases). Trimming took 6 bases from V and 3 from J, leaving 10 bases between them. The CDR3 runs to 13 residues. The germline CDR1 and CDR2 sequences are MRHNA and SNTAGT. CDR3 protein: CASREQGTDTQYF. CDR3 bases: TGTGCCAGCAGGGAACAGGGAACAGATACGCAGTATTTT.

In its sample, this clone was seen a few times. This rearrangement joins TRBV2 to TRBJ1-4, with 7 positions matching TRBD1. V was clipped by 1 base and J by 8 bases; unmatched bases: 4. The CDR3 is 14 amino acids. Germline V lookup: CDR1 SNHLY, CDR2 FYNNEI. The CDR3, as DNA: TGTGCCAGCAGTGAAGGACAGGGTAGGGAAAAACTGTTTTTT. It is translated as CASSEGQGREKLFF.

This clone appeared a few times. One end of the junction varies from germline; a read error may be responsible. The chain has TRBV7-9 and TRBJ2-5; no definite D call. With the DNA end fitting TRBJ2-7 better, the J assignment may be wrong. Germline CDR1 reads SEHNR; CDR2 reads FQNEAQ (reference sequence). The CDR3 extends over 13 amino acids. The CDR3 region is CSSSLSEAYEQYF. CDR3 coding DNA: TGTTCCAGCAGCTTATCCGAAGCCTACGAGCAGTACTTC.

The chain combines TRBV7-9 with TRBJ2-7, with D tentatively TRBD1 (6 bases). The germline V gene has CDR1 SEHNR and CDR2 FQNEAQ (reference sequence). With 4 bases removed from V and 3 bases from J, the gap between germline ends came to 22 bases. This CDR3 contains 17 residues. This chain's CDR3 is CASSSVLTGSEDYEQYF. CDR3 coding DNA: TGTGCCAGCAGCTCAGTACTAACAGGGAGTGAGGACTACGAGCAGTACTTC.

CDR3 loop: CASSISGRWKEQYF. CDR3 sequence (DNA): TGTGCCAGCAGTATTAGCGGGAGGTGGAAAGAGCAGTACTTC. The gene calls are TRBV27 and TRBJ2-7, with 10 bases aligning to TRBD2. After removal of 5 bases from V and 7 bases from J, the junction contained 8 bases not matched to a gene. Germline V gene data show CDR1 as MNHEY and CDR2 as SMNVEV (reference sequence). The CDR3 spans 14 residues.

CDR3 amino acids: CASSYSTSTTEAFF. CDR3 nucleotide sequence: TGTGCCAGCAGTTACTCCACGTCTACCACTGAAGCTTTCTTT. The chain employs TRBV6-5 and TRBJ1-1; D gene ambiguous. The CDR3 length is 14 residues. V was trimmed by 0 bases and J by 4 bases, leaving 9 bases between them. Germline V gene lookup returns CDR1 MNHEY and CDR2 SVGAGI.

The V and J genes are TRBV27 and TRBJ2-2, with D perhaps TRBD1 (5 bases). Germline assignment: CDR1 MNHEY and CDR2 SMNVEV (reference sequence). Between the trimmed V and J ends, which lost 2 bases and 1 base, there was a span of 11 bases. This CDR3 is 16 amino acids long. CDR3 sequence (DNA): TGTGCCAGCAGTTTAGGCACCACAGGGAACACCGGGGAGCTGTTTTTT. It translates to CASSLGTTGNTGELFF.

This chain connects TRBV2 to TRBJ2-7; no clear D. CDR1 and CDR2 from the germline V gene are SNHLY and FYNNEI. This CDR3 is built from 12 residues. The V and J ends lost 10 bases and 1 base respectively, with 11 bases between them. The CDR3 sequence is CATKTDSYEQYF. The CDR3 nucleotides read TGTGCCACCAAGACTGATTCCTACGAGCAGTACTTC.

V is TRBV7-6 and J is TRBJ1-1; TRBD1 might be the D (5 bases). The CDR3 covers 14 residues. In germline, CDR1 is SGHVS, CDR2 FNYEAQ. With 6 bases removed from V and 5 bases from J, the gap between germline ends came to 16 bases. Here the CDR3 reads CASSLAGGTTEAFF. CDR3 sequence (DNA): TGTGCCAGCAGTCTAGCTGGGGGGACGACTGAAGCTTTCTTT. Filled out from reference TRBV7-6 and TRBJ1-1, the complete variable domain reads GAGVSQSPRYKVTKRGQDVALRCDPISGHVSLYWYRQALGQGPEFLTYFNYEAQQDKSGLPNDRFSAERPEGSISTLTIQRTEQRDSAMYRCASSLAGGTTEAFFGQGTRLTVV.

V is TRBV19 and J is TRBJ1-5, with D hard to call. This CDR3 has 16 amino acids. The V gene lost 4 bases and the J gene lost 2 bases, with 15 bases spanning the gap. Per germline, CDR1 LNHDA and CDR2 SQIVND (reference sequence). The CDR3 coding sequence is TGTGCCAGTAGTACCCACCGCCGGGGAGGCAATCAGCCCCAGCATTTT. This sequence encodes CASSTHRRGGNQPQHF.

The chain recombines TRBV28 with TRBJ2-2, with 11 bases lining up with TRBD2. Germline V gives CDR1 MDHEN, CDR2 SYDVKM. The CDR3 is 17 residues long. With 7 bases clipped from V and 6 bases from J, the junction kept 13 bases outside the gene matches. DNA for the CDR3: TGTGCCAGCAAACCCGGGACTAGCGGAATCCGGGCCGGGGAGCTGTTTTTT. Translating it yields CASKPGTSGIRAGELFF.